The 2 T cell receptor beta chains below all came from one sample that was sequenced in a study of Ad26.COV2.S vaccination and SARS-CoV-2 variants. The treatment was: some 20 received Ad26.COV2.S at low or high dose, single or two shots; 5 received placebo; per-sample allocation not given. Specimens were obtained on day 63 following the first vaccine or placebo injection. Method: immunoSEQ multiplex PCR; TCRdb's copy keeps in-frame clones and lacks some. The profile shows 300,000 to 400,000 clones, 80% to 90% of them singletons. The specimen comprised peripheral blood, sampled in a trial of Ad26.COV2.S vaccine versus placebo. These receptors were taken from a person aged 18-60 years who received the Ad26.COV2.S COVID-19 vaccine or a placebo.

The chain employs TRBV18 and TRBJ1-5; 7 nucleotides match TRBD1. The CDR3 length is 16 residues. The germline V gene encodes CDR1 KGHSH and CDR2 LQKENI. Unmatched junction bases numbered 9, after V lost 5 bases and J lost 2 bases. The CDR3 region is CASSARDSNGNQPQHF. The CDR3 DNA reads TGTGCCAGCTCAGCCCGGGACAGTAATGGCAATCAGCCCCAGCATTTT.

The chain joins TRBV3-1 (or the pseudogene TRBV3-2) to TRBJ2-1; the match to TRBD2 covers 8 bases. In germline, CDR1 is LGHDT, CDR2 YNNKEL (reference sequence). Trimming removed 1 base from V and 5 bases from J; junction bases left unmatched: 19. The CDR3 runs 20 residues. The CDR3 DNA follows: TGTGCCAGCAGCCAAGTTAAGCGGGGGAGCCCTACTAATAACAACAATGAGCAGTTCTTC. This sequence encodes CASSQVKRGSPTNNNNEQFF.